These 14 T cell receptor beta chains were all obtained from the same sample, sequenced in a study of blood T cell repertoires in COVID-19. Libraries were prepared by immunoSEQ multiplex PCR; TCRdb keeps only in-frame clonotypes and omits some of them. Of 150,000 to 200,000 clones in the sample, around nine tenths were seen once. Source material: peripheral blood. The receptors come from a human donor in a cohort sampled during active COVID-19.

With respect to this clone: Germline and junction disagree at one end, which may indicate a read error. The chain carries TRBV9 and TRBJ2-7, with D maybe TRBD1 (6 bases). The CDR3 runs 10 residues. The V gene's germline CDR1 is SGDLS and CDR2 YYNGEE. CDR3 loop: CASSLQGNRF. CDR3 nucleotide sequence: TGTGCCAGCAGTTTACAGGGAAATCGGTTC.

The chain combines TRBV2 with TRBJ2-2; the D gene is possibly TRBD2 (6 bases). Germline V gene data show CDR1 as SNHLY and CDR2 as FYNNEI. CDR3 length: 14 amino acids. With 6 bases removed from V and 6 bases from J, the gap between germline ends came to 14 bases. The CDR3 DNA reads TGTGCCAGCAGGGGGACTCTTACGGCCGGGGAGCTGTTTTTT. This sequence encodes CASRGTLTAGELFF.

This clone was seen a single time. CDR3 in amino acids: CASGRLAGEQETQYF. The CDR3 bases are TGTGCCAGCGGAAGACTAGCGGGCGAACAAGAGACCCAGTACTTC. J is TRBJ2-5 and V is TRBV28, with 10 bases matching TRBD2. Germline lookup yields CDR1 MDHEN and CDR2 SYDVKM. The CDR3 totals 15 residues. J was trimmed by 2 bases and V by 8 bases; bases with no gene match: 8.

Comment on this clone: Different DNA sequences within this sample yield the same CDR3. The V and J genes are TRBV19 and TRBJ2-7; D is possibly TRBD1 (6 bases). Trimming stripped 4 bases from V and 2 bases from J, with 12 bases between. Germline CDR1 and CDR2: LNHDA and SQIVND (reference sequence). The CDR3 length is 14 residues. This CDR3 is CASSTGTRTYEQYF. The CDR3 DNA sequence: TGTGCCAGTAGTACCGGGACAAGGACCTACGAGCAGTACTTC.

This clone was counted a few times. The CDR3 sequence is CAWTGDSYEQYF. The CDR3 nucleotides read TGTGCCTGGACAGGGGACTCCTACGAGCAGTACTTC. V and J are TRBV30 and TRBJ2-7; perhaps TRBD1 as D (6 bases). The CDR3 contains 12 residues. Germline V CDR1 and CDR2: GTSNPN, SVGIG (reference sequence). V shed 4 bases and J shed 0 bases, with 7 bases lying between them.

The rearrangement links TRBV28 to TRBJ2-1, with 7 bases that match TRBD2. V trimming: 6 bases; J trimming: 0 bases; junction bases outside the gene matches: 5. The CDR3 spans 15 residues. Per the germline V gene, CDR1 is MDHEN and CDR2 is SYDVKM. This CDR3 is CASRSSGTSYNEQFF. The CDR3 DNA sequence: TGTGCCAGCAGATCCAGCGGGACCTCCTACAATGAGCAGTTCTTC.

This clone has a single count. This sequence joins TRBV10-3 and TRBJ1-6; 7 bases fit TRBD1. The CDR3 covers 16 residues. CDR1 is ENHRY and CDR2 is SYGVKD in the germline V gene. V lost 4 bases to trimming and J lost 8 bases; unmatched junction nucleotides: 11. CDR3 in amino acids: CAISAGGYFSDSPLHF. CDR3 sequence (DNA): TGTGCCATCAGTGCAGGGGGTTACTTTTCCGATTCACCCCTCCACTTT.

The gene calls are TRBV6-1 and TRBJ2-7; no definite D call. This CDR3 has 11 amino acids. The germline V and J ends were trimmed by 2 bases and 3 bases, with 2 bases remaining between them. The germline gives CDR1 MNHNS, CDR2 SASEGT. CDR3 in amino acids: CASSERYEQYF. For the CDR3, the DNA is TGTGCCAGCAGTGAACGCTACGAGCAGTACTTC.

The V call is TRBV2, the J call TRBJ1-5; TRBD1 agrees at 8 bases. V lost 6 bases, J lost 1 base, and 5 bases stayed unmatched. The CDR3 has 15 amino acids. Germline CDR1 is SNHLY and CDR2 is FYNNEI. The CDR3 sequence is CASRGDRGSNQPQHF. CDR3 DNA: TGTGCCAGCAGGGGAGACAGGGGAAGCAATCAGCCCCAGCATTTT.

This chain links TRBV7-2 with TRBJ2-7, with D perhaps matching TRBD2 (6 bases). This CDR3 has 16 amino acids. V lost 5 bases and J lost 7, with 24 bases in between. CDR1 and CDR2 (germline): SGHTA, FQGNSA. CDR3: CASSPIGGGLMGEQYF. The CDR3 nucleotides are TGTGCCAGCAGCCCCATTGGGGGAGGCCTGATGGGGGAGCAGTACTTC. Looking up the rest from reference TRBV7-2 and TRBJ2-7 gives the full variable domain: GAGVSQSPSNKVTEKGKDVELRCDPISGHTALYWYRQSLGQGLEFLIYFQGNSAPDKSGLPSDRFSAERTGGSVSTLTIQRTQQEDSAVYLCASSPIGGGLMGEQYFGPGTRLTVT.

The rearrangement uses TRBV5-8 and TRBJ1-2; D not resolved. The CDR3 consists of 16 residues. Germline V gene lookup returns CDR1 SGHTS and CDR2 YDEGEE. V was pared by 0 bases and J by 5 bases, with 17 bases between. CDR3 protein: CASSLELYSLKYGYTF. The CDR3 DNA reads as TGTGCCAGCAGCTTGGAATTGTACTCCTTAAAATATGGCTACACCTTC.

The chain links TRBV19 to TRBJ1-5; 10 positions match TRBD1. CDR3 length: 14 amino acids. The trim removed 8 bases at V and 10 bases at J, leaving 11 bases unmatched. Germline V gene data show CDR1 as LNHDA and CDR2 as SQIVND (reference sequence). The CDR3 nucleotides read TGTGCCAGTCATTCCGGGACAGGGGTTTTACCCCAGCATTTT. It is translated as CASHSGTGVLPQHF.

The chain employs TRBV5-1 and TRBJ1-4; TRBD1 might be the D (5 bases). Germline loops: CDR1 SGHRS, CDR2 YFSETQ. The germline V and J ends were trimmed by 4 bases and 0 bases, with 10 bases remaining between them. The CDR3 runs 15 residues. Here the CDR3 DNA reads TGCGCCAGCAGCGCGACAGCCGCAACTAATGAAAAACTGTTTTTT. It is translated as CASSATAATNEKLFF.

This chain links TRBV2 with TRBJ1-2; weak D call: TRBD1 (6 bases). The CDR3 contains 14 residues. Trimming took off 2 bases at V and 8 bases at J, with 15 bases between the two ends. CDR1 SNHLY and CDR2 FYNNEI come from the germline V gene. The CDR3 DNA follows: TGTGCCAGCAGTGAATCCGGACAGTCCGACGGCTACACCTTC. Its protein product is CASSESGQSDGYTF.